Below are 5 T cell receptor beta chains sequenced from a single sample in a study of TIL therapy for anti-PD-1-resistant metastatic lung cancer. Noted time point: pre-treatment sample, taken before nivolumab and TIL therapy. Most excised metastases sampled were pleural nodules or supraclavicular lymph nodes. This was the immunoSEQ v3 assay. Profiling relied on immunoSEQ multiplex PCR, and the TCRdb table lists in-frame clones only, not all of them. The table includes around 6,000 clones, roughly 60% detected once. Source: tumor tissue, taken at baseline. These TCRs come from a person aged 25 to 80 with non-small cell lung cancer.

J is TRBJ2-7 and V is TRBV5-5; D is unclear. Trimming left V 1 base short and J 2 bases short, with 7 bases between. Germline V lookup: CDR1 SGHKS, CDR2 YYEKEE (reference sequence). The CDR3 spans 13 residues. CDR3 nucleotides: TGTGCCAGCAGCTTGCACAGCCCCTACGAGCAGTACTTC. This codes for CASSLHSPYEQYF. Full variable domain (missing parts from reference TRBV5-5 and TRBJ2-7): DAGVTQSPTHLIKTRGQQVTLRCSPISGHKSVSWYQQVLGQGPQFIFQYYEKEERGRGNFPDRFSARQFPNYSSELNVNALLLGDSALYLCASSLHSPYEQYFGPGTRLTVT.

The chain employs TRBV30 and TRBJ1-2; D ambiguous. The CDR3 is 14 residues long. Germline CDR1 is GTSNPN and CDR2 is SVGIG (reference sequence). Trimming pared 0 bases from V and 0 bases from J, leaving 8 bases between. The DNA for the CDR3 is TGTGCCTGGAGTGTACCCCCAGCTAACTATGGCTACACCTTC. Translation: CAWSVPPANYGYTF.

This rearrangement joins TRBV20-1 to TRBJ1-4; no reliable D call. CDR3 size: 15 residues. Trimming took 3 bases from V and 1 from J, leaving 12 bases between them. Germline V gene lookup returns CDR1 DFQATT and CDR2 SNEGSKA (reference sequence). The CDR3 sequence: CSASLREGTNEKLFF. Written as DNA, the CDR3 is TGCAGTGCTAGTCTTAGGGAGGGAACTAATGAAAAACTGTTTTTT.

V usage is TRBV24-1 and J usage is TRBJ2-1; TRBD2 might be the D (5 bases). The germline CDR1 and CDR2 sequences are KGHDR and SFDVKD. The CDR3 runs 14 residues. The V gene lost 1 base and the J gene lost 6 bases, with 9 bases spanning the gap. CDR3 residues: CATSDFGKGNEQFF. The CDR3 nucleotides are TGTGCCACCAGTGATTTCGGGAAGGGCAATGAGCAGTTCTTC.

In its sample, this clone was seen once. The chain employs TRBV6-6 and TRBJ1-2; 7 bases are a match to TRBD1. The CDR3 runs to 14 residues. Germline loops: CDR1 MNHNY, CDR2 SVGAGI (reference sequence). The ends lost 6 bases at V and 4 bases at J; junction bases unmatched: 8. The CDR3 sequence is CASSPGTATYGYTF. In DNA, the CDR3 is TGTGCCAGCAGCCCCGGGACAGCTACCTATGGCTACACCTTC.